One and the same sample provided the 9 T cell receptor beta chains below, sequenced in a study of brain T cells in children with intractable seizures. The repertoire was sequenced with immunoSEQ multiplex PCR; TCRdb's copy has only in-frame clones and lacks some. The table includes around 80,000 clones, more than 75% detected once. This specimen consisted of peripheral blood, obtained at surgery. The receptors were sampled from a girl aged 2 to 9 with Rasmussen encephalitis and intractable seizures.

The chain uses TRBV7-2 and TRBJ2-1, with TRBD2 matching 9 bases. This CDR3 is 15 amino acids long. Germline CDR1 and CDR2: SGHTA and FQGNSA. V dropped 5 bases and J dropped 4; count of bases not matched to a gene: 6. CDR3 nucleotide sequence: TGTGCCAGCAGCCAAACTAGCGGGTTTTACAATGAGCAGTTCTTC. Amino acid sequence: CASSQTSGFYNEQFF. Complete variable domain (other parts from reference TRBV7-2 and TRBJ2-1): GAGVSQSPSNKVTEKGKDVELRCDPISGHTALYWYRQSLGQGLEFLIYFQGNSAPDKSGLPSDRFSAERTGGSVSTLTIQRTQQEDSAVYLCASSQTSGFYNEQFFGPGTRLTVL.

The chain combines TRBV4-1 with TRBJ2-1, with 8 bases lining up with TRBD2. The CDR3 loop spans 16 amino acids. The V gene's germline CDR1 is MGHRA and CDR2 YSYEKL. J gave up 0 bases and V 3 bases, and 4 bases lay outside the gene matches. CDR3 DNA: TGCGCCAGCAGCCAGGCTACTAGCGGCTCCTACAATGAGCAGTTCTTC. Protein sequence: CASSQATSGSYNEQFF.

This clone was seen a single time. This rearrangement joins TRBV19 to TRBJ1-4; D is undetermined. There are 13 residues in the CDR3. CDR1 and CDR2 from the germline V gene are LNHDA and SQIVND (reference sequence). Trimming pared 7 bases from V and 6 bases from J, leaving 12 bases between. The CDR3 region is CASKMEGYEKLFF. The DNA for the CDR3 is TGTGCCAGTAAAATGGAAGGGTATGAAAAACTGTTTTTT.

V and J are TRBV6-2 or TRBV6-3 and TRBJ1-6; D not certain. Germline loops: CDR1 MNHEY, CDR2 SVGEGT. The V gene lost 5 bases and the J gene lost 13 bases, with 15 bases spanning the gap. This CDR3 has 13 residues. CDR3 protein: CASSIGPTYPLHF. The CDR3 DNA sequence: TGTGCCAGCAGTATAGGGCCGACCTATCCCCTCCACTTT.

This clone was seen a single time. The chain is built from TRBV6-5 and TRBJ2-3, with TRBD1 matching over 7 bases. CDR1 is MNHEY and CDR2 is SVGAGI in the germline V gene. Germline trimming cut 8 bases from V and 5 bases from J; bases unmatched to any gene: 13. This CDR3 has 15 residues. In DNA, the CDR3 is TGTGCCAGCCAGGAGACAGGGTCAGGTGGAGATACGCAGTATTTT. Translation gives CASQETGSGGDTQYF.

The genes are TRBV7-2 and TRBJ2-5; no clear D. CDR3 length equals 15 residues. From germline, CDR1 is SGHTA and CDR2 FQGNSA. Trimming took 0 bases from V and 4 from J, leaving 12 bases between them. The CDR3 sequence is CASSLAFSNAETQYF. In DNA form, the CDR3 reads TGTGCCAGCAGCTTAGCTTTCAGCAATGCAGAGACCCAGTACTTC.

J is TRBJ1-2 and V is TRBV14; possible D gene TRBD1, 5 bases. The V gene lost 0 bases and the J gene lost 4 bases, with 18 bases spanning the gap. CDR1 is SGHDN and CDR2 is FVKESK in the germline V gene. The CDR3 consists of 17 residues. The CDR3 loop reads CASSQDGGNSEFYGYTF. CDR3 nucleotides: TGTGCCAGCAGCCAAGATGGGGGGAACAGCGAGTTCTATGGCTACACCTTC.

This clone was found once. The V gene is TRBV9, the J gene TRBJ2-2; D perhaps matches TRBD2 (5 bases). V was shortened by 0 bases and J by 7 bases, with 7 bases between the two germline ends. This CDR3 is built from 13 residues. The germline V gene has CDR1 SGDLS and CDR2 YYNGEE. CDR3 sequence (DNA): TGTGCCAGCAGCGTAGAAGCGGACGGGGAGCTGTTTTTT. This codes for CASSVEADGELFF. The variable domain in full, with the rest retrieved from reference TRBV9 and TRBJ2-2, is DSGVTQTPKHLITATGQRVTLRCSPRSGDLSVYWYQQSLDQGLQFLIQYYNGEERAKGNILERFSAQQFPDLHSELNLSSLELGDSALYFCASSVEADGELFFGEGSRLTVL.

This chain joins TRBV13 and TRBJ1-3; D gene ambiguous. The V end was cut by 3 bases, the J end by 0 bases, with 6 bases between. The CDR3 is 14 residues long. Germline CDR1 reads PRHDT; CDR2 reads FYEKMQ (reference sequence). The CDR3 DNA follows: TGTGCCAGCAGCTTGGGCTTCTCTGGAAACACCATATATTTT. Amino acid sequence: CASSLGFSGNTIYF.